The clone carrying this T cell receptor beta chain was counted a single time. Its antigen is unknown. CDR1 and CDR2 (germline): SGHRS, YFSETQ. V was clipped by 3 bases and J by 0 bases, with 10 bases between them. This CDR3 has 15 amino acids. The primer mix had 60 Vbeta and 13 Jbeta primers. Method: immunoSEQ multiplex PCR; TCRdb's copy keeps in-frame clones and lacks some. The data show around 110,000 clones, about 84% seen once. The data originate from a study of cytomegalovirus exposure and HLA in healthy donors. Study observations and caveats: Cytomegalovirus status, reportedly, was diagnosed with high specificity and sensitivity by the classifier.

This clonotype was sampled from a man aged 25 to 40 in good health and CMV-seronegative. V gene TRBV5-1 combines with J gene TRBJ1-3, with D possibly TRBD1 on 6 matching bases. Sequenced input: PBMCs. CDR3 sequence (DNA): TGCGCCAGCAGCTCCGACAGGCGCTCTGGAAACACCATATATTTT. The encoded protein is CASSSDRRSGNTIYF.